The 12 T cell receptor beta chains reported below all come from one sample, sequenced in a study of cytomegalovirus exposure and HLA in healthy donors (dated by TCRdb to 2017 to 2019). Receptor libraries were prepared by the immunoSEQ multiplex PCR assay. A mixture of 60 forward primers for TCR Vbeta segments and 13 reverse primers for TCR Jbeta segments was used in the multiplex PCR. The clones in this table, taken by TCRdb from immuneACCESS, are in-frame only. Not every clone is retained; where verified, under half of the shortfall comes from an unresolved V gene, and the cause of the rest is unknown. This sample is represented by fewer than 95,000 clones; 76% of them were singletons. In total, the top ten clones hold approximately 3% of the sample. Sequences were obtained from PBMCs. The receptors were sampled from a man aged 35-49 years in good health and CMV-seronegative.

This clone was observed a handful of times. The chain joins TRBV9 to TRBJ2-1; maybe TRBD1 (7 bases). The CDR3 runs to 15 residues. V was shortened by 0 bases and J by 9 bases, with 16 bases between the two germline ends. Per the germline V gene, CDR1 is SGDLS and CDR2 is YYNGEE. The CDR3 sequence: CASSVVAGGYREQFF. The CDR3 DNA follows: TGTGCCAGCAGCGTAGTGGCAGGGGGGTATCGTGAGCAGTTCTTC.

The chain couples TRBV9 to TRBJ2-1; D is undetermined. The CDR3 is 13 residues long. CDR1 is SGDLS and CDR2 is YYNGEE in the germline V gene. V lost 0 bases to trimming and J lost 7 bases, with 8 bases between them. CDR3 sequence reads: CASSVARQNEQFF. The CDR3 DNA sequence: TGTGCCAGCAGCGTAGCTAGGCAGAATGAGCAGTTCTTC.

V is TRBV30 and J is TRBJ1-2; D is possibly TRBD1 (5 bases). The germline V gene has CDR1 GTSNPN and CDR2 SVGIG (reference sequence). Trimming removed 2 bases from V and 7 bases from J, with 14 bases in between. CDR3 size: 13 residues. The CDR3 protein is CAWSRTRWSGYTF. In nucleotides, the CDR3 is TGTGCCTGGAGTCGGACAAGGTGGTCTGGCTACACCTTC.

The V and J genes are TRBV7-9 and TRBJ2-3; 10 bases match TRBD2. CDR1 and CDR2 from the germline V gene are SEHNR and FQNEAQ (reference sequence). The CDR3 is 15 residues long. Germline trimming cut 2 bases from V and 5 bases from J; bases unmatched to any gene: 4. The CDR3 loop reads CASSLSGGGRDTQYF. For the CDR3, the DNA is TGTGCCAGCAGCTTAAGCGGGGGGGGACGAGATACGCAGTATTTT.

The CDR3 DNA sequence: TGTGCCAGCATCAGAGACCGGGCGGGCACCGGGGAGCTGTTTTTT. Its translation: CASIRDRAGTGELFF. This chain joins TRBV5-6 and TRBJ2-2; maybe TRBD2 (5 bases). The CDR3 is 15 amino acids. Germline V gives CDR1 SGHDT, CDR2 YYEEEE. V was pared by 6 bases and J by 4 bases, with 16 bases between.

V gene TRBV27 combines with J gene TRBJ2-7; 7 positions match TRBD1. The CDR3 has 14 residues. The junction had 5 bases not matched to a gene; V was cut back by 3 bases and J by 3 bases. The germline CDR1 and CDR2 sequences are MNHEY and SMNVEV (reference sequence). CDR3 protein: CASSFGQGVYEQYF. Here the CDR3 DNA reads TGTGCCAGCAGTTTCGGTCAGGGGGTCTACGAGCAGTACTTC.

V and J are TRBV10-3 and TRBJ2-2; D not resolved. The CDR3 consists of 10 residues. The V end was cut by 8 bases, the J end by 10 bases, with 8 bases between. Germline lookup yields CDR1 ENHRY and CDR2 SYGVKD. As DNA, the CDR3 is TGTGCCATCGCTGAGGTGGAGCTGTTTTTT. Protein: CAIAEVELFF.

This chain joins TRBV27 and TRBJ2-7; TRBD1 matches 8 bases. The CDR3 has 16 residues. Germline CDR1 MNHEY, CDR2 SMNVEV (reference sequence). The J segment lost 1 base and the V segment lost 3 bases, leaving 8 bases of the junction unmatched. The CDR3 protein is CASSFGQGAGSYEQYF. The CDR3 bases are TGTGCCAGCAGTTTCGGCCAGGGGGCTGGGTCCTACGAGCAGTACTTC.

CDR3 DNA: TGTGCCAGCAGTCTTAACGGGGGTAGAGGCTACACCTTC. Amino acids: CASSLNGGRGYTF. The chain carries TRBV11-2 and TRBJ1-2; possibly TRBD1 for D (5 bases). CDR3 length: 13 residues. Germline values: CDR1 SGHAT, CDR2 FQNNGV. V lost 6 bases and J lost 8, with 16 bases in between.

This chain joins TRBV9 and TRBJ1-1, with D hard to call. Between the trimmed V and J ends, which lost 5 bases and 1 base, there was a span of 12 bases. CDR1 is SGDLS, CDR2 YYNGEE, per germline. The CDR3 consists of 14 residues. CDR3: CASRNPGENTEAFF. The CDR3 DNA reads TGTGCCAGCAGAAACCCCGGGGAGAACACTGAAGCTTTCTTT.

This rearrangement joins TRBV4-2 to TRBJ1-6; D possibly corresponds to TRBD1 (5 bases). The germline CDR1 and CDR2 sequences are LGHNA and YNFKEQ. There are 17 residues in the CDR3. The V gene lost 0 bases and the J gene lost 2 bases, with 11 bases spanning the gap. CDR3 sequence: CASSQDGWGAYNSPLHF. DNA of the CDR3: TGTGCCAGCAGCCAAGATGGATGGGGGGCCTATAATTCACCCCTCCACTTT.

V usage is TRBV11-2 and J usage is TRBJ1-2; D ambiguous. CDR3 length: 15 residues. CDR1 and CDR2 (germline): SGHAT, FQNNGV. V lost 5 bases and J lost 2, with 15 bases in between. CDR3 sequence: CASSRGEGLNYGYTF. As DNA, the CDR3 is TGTGCCAGCAGCCGGGGAGAGGGTTTAAACTATGGCTACACCTTC.